This TCR beta chain was profiled in a study of OX40 agonist ivuxolimab in advanced cancers. Germline lookup yields CDR1 LNHDA and CDR2 SQIVND (reference sequence). Trimming removed 8 bases at V and 7 bases at J, with 12 bases between. The CDR3 has 11 residues. Data came from immunoSEQ multiplex PCR; TCRdb stores just in-frame clones and leaves some out. The sample consists of 60,000 or so clones, around 87% of them appearing once. The material was CD4+ or CD8+ T cells sorted from blood, obtained in a trial of the OX40 agonist ivuxolimab. The J gene is TRBJ2-7, the V gene TRBV19; D perhaps matches TRBD2 (5 bases). The receptor's source is an adult with an advanced solid tumor such as melanoma, head and neck, liver or kidney cancer. The DNA of the CDR3 is TGTGCCAGTGGGCCCCGGGGAGAGCAGTACTTC. Translated: CASGPRGEQYF.